This T cell receptor (beta chain) was documented in a study of T cell clonality in common variable immunodeficiency. Whole-study results and caveats: In common variable immunodeficiency, TCR beta chains reportedly carried fewer deletions and N-nucleotide insertions. TCRbeta clonality was increased in CVID versus healthy controls.

Most patients and controls had Caucasian heritage. This clone was detected ten times or more. The antigen is unknown. Clones were read by immunoSEQ multiplex PCR, and TCRdb kept only the in-frame ones, dropping some. This table holds about 40,000 clones with no singletons; the top ten claim 1.3% to 1.5%. This receptor was obtained from a person between 18 and 75 years old in good health. Sequenced: peripheral blood mononuclear cells.

Incomplete CDR3 DNA: TGTGCCAGCAATGAGGCACCTAATGAAAAA. This sequence encodes CASNEAPNEK. The whole CDR3 region reads CASNEAPNEKLFF. The chain combines TRBV7-9 with TRBJ1-4; D ambiguous. The read terminates 3 residues before the CDR3 end, so the remaining end is supplied by the germline J gene. Trimming took off 7 bases at V and 3 bases at J, with 9 bases between the two ends. Germline CDR1 SEHNR, CDR2 FQNEAQ (reference sequence). The CDR3 sequence is 13 residues long.